What follows are 16 T cell receptor beta chains derived from one specimen sequenced in a study of blood T cell repertoires in COVID-19. Sequenced by immunoSEQ multiplex PCR; TCRdb stores in-frame clones only, minus some. This sample yields around 200,000 clones, of which 88% are seen a single time; approximately 1.5% belongs to the top ten. Material for sequencing was peripheral blood. These receptors originate from a man younger than 35 with active or convalescent COVID-19.

A note on this clone: The junction does not match germline at one end; this may be a read error. This chain links TRBV13 with TRBJ1-2, with 11 bases lining up with TRBD1. Germline CDR1 and CDR2: PRHDT and FYEKMQ (reference sequence). This CDR3 has 18 residues. The CDR3 DNA reads TGTGCCAGCAGCCCCACCTGGGGACAGGGGGATCCTAACTATGGCTATACCTTC. This sequence encodes CASSPTWGQGDPNYGYTF.

This chain uses TRBV19 with TRBJ1-5; the D gene is possibly TRBD1 (5 bases). The CDR3 covers 15 residues. V dropped 7 bases and J dropped 0 bases, with 13 bases sitting between them. Germline CDR1 LNHDA, CDR2 SQIVND (reference sequence). As DNA, the CDR3 is TGTGCCAGTATGGCGGGGCCCGATAGCAATCAGCCCCAGCATTTT. Translation gives CASMAGPDSNQPQHF.

The rearrangement uses TRBV19 and TRBJ1-4, with D perhaps TRBD1 (5 bases). Germline-derived CDR1 and CDR2 are LNHDA and SQIVND (reference sequence). The CDR3 totals 12 residues. V was clipped by 6 bases and J by 8 bases, with 10 bases between them. CDR3 residues: CASRQGWEKLFF. DNA of the CDR3: TGTGCCAGTAGGCAGGGATGGGAAAAACTGTTTTTT.

The chain has TRBV7-9 and TRBJ2-7, with 8 bases that match TRBD1. V gave up 4 bases and J gave up 5 bases; unmatched junction bases: 7. This CDR3 contains 14 residues. Germline assignment: CDR1 SEHNR and CDR2 FQNEAQ (reference sequence). The CDR3 nucleotides are TGTGCCAGCAGCTCATCCGGGACAGGCCACGAGCAGTACTTC. This encodes CASSSSGTGHEQYF.

The chain couples TRBV7-9 to TRBJ1-1, with TRBD1 matching 9 bases. The germline CDR1 and CDR2 sequences are SEHNR and FQNEAQ (reference sequence). V gave up 7 bases and J gave up 6 bases; unmatched junction bases: 12. This CDR3 is built from 15 residues. The CDR3 bases are TGTGCCAGCATCTATGCGGGACAGGGTTCGGCTGAAGCTTTCTTT. It specifies CASIYAGQGSAEAFF.

This CDR3 is CASSLEVRGHPRETQYF. The CDR3 DNA follows: TGTGCCAGCAGCTTAGAGGTCAGGGGGCACCCTCGAGAGACCCAGTACTTC. The chain recombines TRBV7-8 with TRBJ2-5; 8 bases are shared with TRBD1. The germline V gene has CDR1 SGHVS and CDR2 FQNEAQ. After removal of 1 base from V and 4 bases from J, the junction contained 11 bases not matched to a gene. The length of the CDR3 is 17 residues.

The rearrangement joins TRBV3-1 (or the pseudogene TRBV3-2) to TRBJ2-3, with TRBD2 matching over 11 bases. This CDR3 region has 17 residues. J was trimmed by 5 bases and V by 0 bases; bases with no gene match: 7. CDR1 is LGHDT and CDR2 is YNNKEL in the germline V gene (reference sequence). Here the CDR3 DNA reads TGTGCCAGCAGCCAAGATTGCACTAGCGGGAGACAAGATACGCAGTATTTT. The encoded protein is CASSQDCTSGRQDTQYF.

This clone showed up just a few times. The V and J genes are TRBV6-6 and TRBJ1-5; the D is unclear. The CDR3 loop spans 13 amino acids. CDR1 MNHNY and CDR2 SVGAGI come from the germline V gene (reference sequence). Trimming stripped 2 bases from V and 6 bases from J, with 8 bases between. CDR3 nucleotides: TGTGCCAGCAGTTACCAGGAAGGTCAGCCCCAGCATTTT. This codes for CASSYQEGQPQHF.

The chain combines TRBV21-1 with TRBJ2-5; TRBD1, the D gene given by the table, was not confirmed from the DNA. TRBV21-1 is a pseudogene. The CDR3 spans 18 residues. CDR3 coding DNA: TGTGCCAGCAGCTGCCCGCCAGGGGCATCTGCGTTGGGAGAGACCCAGTACTTC. Translating gives CASSCPPGASALGETQYF.

V and J are TRBV27 and TRBJ1-1; D not certain. Trimming took 2 bases from V and 1 from J, leaving 8 bases between them. This CDR3 contains 14 residues. Germline assignment: CDR1 MNHEY and CDR2 SMNVEV (reference sequence). CDR3: CASSLNRRNTEAFF. CDR3 nucleotides: TGTGCCAGCAGTTTAAACAGAAGGAACACTGAAGCTTTCTTT.

This clone was detected only once. The rearrangement uses TRBV19 and TRBJ2-3, with 15 bases that match TRBD2. V gave up 5 bases and J gave up 6 bases; unmatched junction bases: 12. This CDR3 contains 18 residues. CDR1 is LNHDA, CDR2 SQIVND, per germline (reference sequence). The CDR3 sequence is CASSSGLAGGELRDTQYF. In DNA form, the CDR3 reads TGTGCCAGTAGTTCGGGACTAGCGGGGGGTGAACTACGGGATACGCAGTATTTT.

Here the CDR3 reads CASSYWGRQGSPLHF. In DNA form, the CDR3 reads TGTGCCAGCAGTTACTGGGGGAGGCAGGGTTCACCCCTCCACTTT. The chain employs TRBV6-5 and TRBJ1-6; TRBD1 is a possible D gene (5 bases). From germline, CDR1 is MNHEY and CDR2 SVGAGI. V was shortened by 1 base and J by 9 bases, with 13 bases between the two germline ends. There are 15 residues in the CDR3.

This chain connects TRBV7-6 to TRBJ2-1, with TRBD2 identical over 11 bases. V was clipped by 2 bases and J by 7 bases; unmatched bases: 13. Germline CDR1 and CDR2: SGHVS and FNYEAQ. This CDR3 is built from 18 residues. The CDR3, as DNA: TGTGCCAGCAGCTTATTTCCACAAATAGCGGGAGGGTATAATGAGCAGTTCTTC. This gives the protein CASSLFPQIAGGYNEQFF.

The chain combines TRBV6-5 with TRBJ1-6; weak D call: TRBD1 (5 bases). Germline-derived CDR1 and CDR2 are MNHEY and SVGAGI. The CDR3 runs 15 residues. Trimming removed 4 bases from V and 5 bases from J, with 12 bases in between. CDR3 sequence: CASSSTGQDNSPLHF. DNA of the CDR3: TGTGCCAGCAGTTCTACCGGACAAGATAATTCACCCCTCCACTTT.

The V call is TRBV5-1, the J call TRBJ2-5; 8 positions match TRBD2. V trimming: 6 bases; J trimming: 3 bases; junction bases outside the gene matches: 7. The CDR3 has 14 residues. The V gene's germline CDR1 is SGHRS and CDR2 YFSETQ. In DNA, the CDR3 is TGCGCCAGCACTCAGACTAGCGCAAAAGAGACCCAGTACTTC. Protein sequence: CASTQTSAKETQYF.

V is TRBV5-6 and J is TRBJ1-5; 11 bases are shared with TRBD1. Germline CDR1 is SGHDT and CDR2 is YYEEEE. CDR3 length equals 15 residues. After removal of 5 bases from V and 4 bases from J, the junction contained 5 bases not matched to a gene. The CDR3 bases are TGTGCCAGCAGTTGGGGGACAGGGGGAAATCAGCCCCAGCATTTT. Protein: CASSWGTGGNQPQHF.